These T cell receptor beta chains were read from a single sample in a study of PD-1 blockade in classical Hodgkin lymphoma. Assay used: immunoSEQ multiplex PCR; TCRdb lists only in-frame clones, some missing. The table includes around 7,100 clones, 65% to 80% detected once. The sequenced sample was peripheral blood mononuclear cells (PBMCs), obtained at baseline. The receptors here all came from a human donor with classical Hodgkin lymphoma. The conserved cysteine and the conserved F or W are not part of the CDR3 here. A D gene is named only where the DNA matches it firmly.

length,J,D,V,CDR3
11,TRBJ2-7,TRBD1,TRBV19,AKWTGKLFEQY
15,TRBJ2-2,-,TRBV10-3,AISESGRKRDRGELF
13,TRBJ2-1,TRBD1,TRBV2,ASRPGQGANNEQF
13,TRBJ1-5,TRBD1,TRBV2,ASSIRTGGNQPQH
11,TRBJ1-1,-,TRBV6-5,ASSYQANTEAF
10,TRBJ2-2,-,TRBV5-1,ASSLSDGELF
11,TRBJ1-2,-,TRBV15,ATSRGEGYGYT
13,TRBJ2-1,-,TRBV13,ASSLGQGQFNEQF
13,TRBJ2-1,TRBD2,TRBV11-3,ASSLAGLAHNEQF
14,TRBJ1-2,TRBD1,TRBV6-5,ASSYSRTGGNYGYT
10,TRBJ2-1,-,TRBV2,ASKGQVDEQF
13,TRBJ1-2,-,TRBV7-2,ASTPGFPKHYGYT
9,TRBJ1-4,-,TRBV20-1,SARTGEKLF
12,TRBJ2-2,TRBD1,TRBV6-5,ASRDRPDTGELF
14,TRBJ1-1,-,TRBV21-1,ASSKARDRAETEAF
11,TRBJ1-2,TRBD1,TRBV6-6,ASSRDRNYGYT
12,TRBJ2-5,-,TRBV5-1,ASSFSGVQETQY
11,TRBJ2-1,-,TRBV6-1,ASSETQKYEQF
15,TRBJ2-7,TRBD2,TRBV11-3,ASSWAGTGTSRYEQY
14,TRBJ2-3,TRBD2,TRBV5-4,ASSLESGTSEHTQY
11,TRBJ1-2,-,TRBV6-5,ASSPGQSYGYT
13,TRBJ2-1,-,TRBV19,ATTREGLSRNEQF
13,TRBJ2-1,TRBD2,TRBV4-3,ASSQERGYSNEQF
14,TRBJ1-2,-,TRBV2,ASREGPTAPNYGYT
13,TRBJ2-7,TRBD2,TRBV7-2,ASSSWREISVEQY
12,TRBJ1-2,-,TRBV10-1,ASSEGSGKYGYT
11,TRBJ2-7,-,TRBV7-9,ASSSSRPYEQY
13,TRBJ2-5,TRBD2,TRBV11-2,ASSLARAGGETQY
13,TRBJ2-4,TRBD2,TRBV30,AWDSGRASWNIQY
15,TRBJ2-3,TRBD1,TRBV4-1,ASSQRPGQGALDTQY
9,TRBJ2-1,-,TRBV27,ARHTYNEQF
12,TRBJ2-7,TRBD2,TRBV6-1,ASSPPSGGREQY
11,TRBJ1-1,TRBD1,TRBV19,ASRTNWDSEAF
12,TRBJ1-1,-,TRBV19,ASSMSGVYTEAF
13,TRBJ2-7,-,TRBV6-6,AISDPDRFAYEQY
11,TRBJ2-3,-,TRBV7-2,ASSLALGDTQY
11,TRBJ2-2,TRBD2,TRBV30,AWSRGGGGELF
11,TRBJ1-2,-,TRBV19,ASSTRPDYGYT
14,TRBJ2-1,TRBD1,TRBV4-1,ASSQVPGQGTTEQF
11,TRBJ2-7,-,TRBV18,ASSRGSSTEQY
11,TRBJ2-5,TRBD2,TRBV6-1,ASSASGEETQY